This T cell receptor (beta chain) was sequenced for a study of human T cells and chemical hapten exposure. Study-level information: Sensitization employed 2% DPC on about 2 cm by about 2 cm of upper inner arm skin. Diagnoses of alopecia areata, totalis or universalis occurred in mostly female patients.

This clonotype was counted a few times. MiXCR, run by TCRdb on the RACE reads, gives a single entry per CDR3 protein. The sample holds roughly 50,000 distinct CDR3 sequences; 9.5% to 10% are singletons and the top ten take 9.6%. Germline V gene data show CDR1 as SGHRS and CDR2 as YFSETQ. Trimming removed 4 bases from V and 2 bases from J; junction bases left unmatched: 5. The CDR3 spans 16 residues. Indicated time point: pre-sensitization, week 0. As to treatment: therapeutic diphenylcyclopropenone sensitization with weekly scalp DPC. Drawing of blood took place ahead of applying each patch test. The input for sequencing was whole blood, taken in connection with sensitization to the hapten diphenylcyclopropenone (DPC). The chain recombines TRBV5-1 with TRBJ2-5, with 13 bases aligning to TRBD2. The receptor was isolated from a man aged 35 to 55 with alopecia areata. Some clones in this sample may be carry-over from other donors' samples. CDR3 coding DNA: TGCGCCAGCAGCGCCAGACTAGCGGGGGGTCAAGAGACCCAGTACTTC. It codes for CASSARLAGGQETQYF.